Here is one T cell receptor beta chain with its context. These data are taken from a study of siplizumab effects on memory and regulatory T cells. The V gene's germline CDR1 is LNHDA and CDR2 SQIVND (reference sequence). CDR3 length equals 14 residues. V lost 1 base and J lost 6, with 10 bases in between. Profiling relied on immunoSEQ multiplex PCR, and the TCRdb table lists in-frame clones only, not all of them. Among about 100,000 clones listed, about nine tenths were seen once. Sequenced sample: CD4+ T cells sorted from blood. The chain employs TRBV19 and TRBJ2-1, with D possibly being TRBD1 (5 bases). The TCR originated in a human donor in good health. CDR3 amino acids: CASSIGGKANEQFF. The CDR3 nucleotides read TGTGCCAGTAGTATAGGGGGCAAGGCCAATGAGCAGTTCTTC.